This T cell receptor (beta chain) appears in the sequencing data of a study of memory CD4+ T cells and cytomegalovirus serostatus. Germline V gene sequence: CDR1 SGHTA, CDR2 FQGTGA. The V gene lost 4 bases and the J gene lost 1 base, with 7 bases spanning the gap. The CDR3 runs 13 residues. Sequenced by immunoSEQ multiplex PCR; TCRdb stores in-frame clones only, minus some. This table has approximately 74,000 clones, about 80% appearing once. The sort gate was single viable CD3+CD4+CD8-CD45RO+ cells for memory CD4+ T cells. Sequencing used memory CD4+ T cells from blood. The V call is TRBV7-3, the J call TRBJ1-1; D ambiguous. The sequence came from an adult in good health and CMV-seropositive. In DNA form, the CDR3 reads TGTGCCAGCAGCTCGGATTCGAACACTGAAGCTTTCTTT. Amino acid sequence: CASSSDSNTEAFF. Based on the CDR3 plus reference TRBV7-3 and TRBJ1-1, the full variable domain is GAGVSQTPSNKVTEKGKYVELRCDPISGHTALYWYRQSLGQGPEFLIYFQGTGAADDSGLPNDRFFAVRPEGSVSTLKIQRTERGDSAVYLCASSSDSNTEAFFGQGTRLTVV.